One and the same sample provided the 20 T cell receptor beta chains below, sequenced in a study of blood T cell repertoires in COVID-19. TCRdb's table, derived via immunoSEQ multiplex PCR, lists solely in-frame clones and lacks some. The sample yields about 120,000 clones, around nine tenths seen once. Sequenced sample: peripheral blood. The receptor set was obtained from a human donor with acute or convalescent COVID-19. The donor label of this sample is uncertain.

The rearrangement joins TRBV19 to TRBJ1-4, with D perhaps matching TRBD1 (6 bases). CDR1 is LNHDA and CDR2 is SQIVND in the germline V gene (reference sequence). CDR3 length: 15 amino acids. V gave up 8 bases and J gave up 0 bases, with 13 bases separating them. Written as DNA, the CDR3 is TGTGCCAGTTGTAGACAGGCCTCAACTAATGAAAAACTGTTTTTT. This codes for CASCRQASTNEKLFF.

At least ten counts were recorded for this clone. The CDR3 nucleotides read TGTGCCAGCAGTTATATGGCAGAGAAAGGGGTTGGCTACACCTTC. Protein sequence: CASSYMAEKGVGYTF. The chain recombines TRBV28 with TRBJ1-2; D is possibly TRBD1 (5 bases). The V and J ends lost 4 bases and 7 bases respectively, with 19 bases between them. From germline, CDR1 is MDHEN and CDR2 SYDVKM. The CDR3 is made up of 15 amino acids.

V gene TRBV19 combines with J gene TRBJ2-4; possibly TRBD2 for D (6 bases). Germline loops: CDR1 LNHDA, CDR2 SQIVND (reference sequence). CDR3 length equals 13 residues. V was clipped by 3 bases and J by 6 bases, with 9 bases between them. The CDR3 DNA reads as TGTGCCAGTAGTATGGGGGACTTAAACATTCAGTACTTC. Translated: CASSMGDLNIQYF.

The chain combines TRBV10-2 with TRBJ2-3; 11 nucleotides align to TRBD1. The CDR3 has 13 residues. V gave up 8 bases and J gave up 6 bases; unmatched junction bases: 4. Germline V lookup: CDR1 WSHSY, CDR2 SAAADI. Written as DNA, the CDR3 is TGCGCCAGCGTCTGGGACAGGGGGGATACGCAGTATTTT. This encodes CASVWDRGDTQYF.

This chain connects TRBV5-4 to TRBJ1-1, with a weak D call TRBD1 (6 bases). The V and J ends lost 4 bases and 0 bases respectively, with 13 bases between them. This CDR3 has 15 amino acids. Looked up from germline, CDR1 is SGHNT and CDR2 is YYREEE (reference sequence). The DNA of the CDR3 is TGTGCCAGCAGCCTCAAGGGGGACCTGAACACTGAAGCTTTCTTT. Its protein is CASSLKGDLNTEAFF.

The J gene is TRBJ1-3, the V gene TRBV29-1, with a possible D match to TRBD1 (6 bases). CDR1 SQVTM and CDR2 ANQGSEA come from the germline V gene. The CDR3 consists of 14 residues. V was shortened by 3 bases and J by 3 bases, with 12 bases between the two germline ends. The CDR3 DNA sequence: TGCAGCGTTGATACTACAGGGCTTGGAAACACCATATATTTT. Amino acid sequence: CSVDTTGLGNTIYF.

The DNA for the CDR3 is TGTGCCAGCAGCTCGGGACAGGGCTATGGCTACACCTTC. Amino acids: CASSSGQGYGYTF. The chain uses TRBV12-3 or TRBV12-4 and TRBJ1-2; 9 nucleotides agree with TRBD1. The V gene end was trimmed by 6 bases and the J gene end by 4 bases; junction bases not matched to a gene: 3. The CDR3 has 13 residues.

This chain uses TRBV7-2 with TRBJ2-1, with D possibly TRBD2 on 5 matching bases. Germline CDR1 and CDR2: SGHTA and FQGNSA. This CDR3 is 15 amino acids long. Deletions cut 1 base from V and 4 bases from J, with 11 bases between. The CDR3, as DNA: TGTGCCAGCAGCTTAGATGGAGCGGAGTACAATGAGCAGTTCTTC. Translation gives CASSLDGAEYNEQFF. Variable domain in full (rest from reference TRBV7-2 and TRBJ2-1): GAGVSQSPSNKVTEKGKDVELRCDPISGHTALYWYRQSLGQGLEFLIYFQGNSAPDKSGLPSDRFSAERTGGSVSTLTIQRTQQEDSAVYLCASSLDGAEYNEQFFGPGTRLTVL.

V is TRBV5-4 and J is TRBJ1-2; possibly TRBD1 for D (6 bases). The CDR3 contains 13 residues. The ends were cut back, 5 bases at V and 8 bases at J, with 16 bases in the middle. Germline V gene data show CDR1 as SGHNT and CDR2 as YYREEE (reference sequence). The CDR3 sequence: CASRSGPDSGYTF. As DNA, the CDR3 is TGTGCCAGCAGATCGGGCCCGGACAGCGGCTACACCTTC.

This chain joins TRBV6-6 and TRBJ1-4, with 7 bases matching TRBD1. The CDR3 length is 18 residues. After removal of 5 bases from V and 0 bases from J, the junction contained 12 bases not matched to a gene. From germline, CDR1 is MNHNY and CDR2 SVGAGI (reference sequence). CDR3 sequence reads: CASSRHPQGTSTNEKLFF. As DNA, the CDR3 is TGTGCCAGCAGTCGCCACCCACAGGGGACCTCAACTAATGAAAAACTGTTTTTT.

This clone was observed a handful of times. This chain links TRBV12-3 or TRBV12-4 with TRBJ1-5; D is perhaps TRBD1 (6 bases). The CDR3 spans 12 residues. Trimming stripped 5 bases from V and 4 bases from J, with 6 bases between. Written as DNA, the CDR3 is TGTGCCAGCAGTCAGGGGAATCAGCCCCAGCATTTT. Translated, it gives CASSQGNQPQHF.

The chain couples TRBV9 to TRBJ1-1, with 9 bases identical to TRBD1. The CDR3 is 14 residues long. CDR1 is SGDLS and CDR2 is YYNGEE in the germline V gene. The trim removed 5 bases at V and 1 base at J, leaving 3 bases unmatched. The CDR3 here is CASSTGGANTEAFF. CDR3 in DNA: TGTGCCAGCAGTACAGGGGGCGCGAACACTGAAGCTTTCTTT.

This chain uses TRBV20-1 with TRBJ2-1; D is undetermined. This CDR3 has 17 amino acids. V lost 3 bases to trimming and J lost 1 base, with 19 bases between them. The germline CDR1 and CDR2 sequences are DFQATT and SNEGSKA (reference sequence). Here the CDR3 reads CSASLSLGFSSYNEQFF. The DNA of the CDR3 is TGCAGTGCTAGTCTGTCCCTAGGTTTTTCGTCCTACAATGAGCAGTTCTTC.

V is TRBV7-9 and J is TRBJ2-5; D not certain. Germline CDR1 and CDR2: SEHNR and FQNEAQ (reference sequence). The CDR3 length is 13 residues. The V end lost 5 bases, the J end lost 5 bases, and 12 bases lay between the germline ends. In DNA, the CDR3 is TGTGCCAGCAGCGAAACGGGTCCGGAGACCCAGTACTTC. It codes for CASSETGPETQYF.

This rearrangement joins TRBV28 to TRBJ1-3, with D perhaps TRBD1 (6 bases). Per the germline V gene, CDR1 is MDHEN and CDR2 is SYDVKM. The CDR3 runs 18 residues. With 6 bases removed from V and 4 bases from J, the gap between germline ends came to 25 bases. The CDR3 nucleotides are TGTGCCAGCAGCCCGGCCCTTGGGATACAGGGATCCGGAAACACCATATATTTT. This encodes CASSPALGIQGSGNTIYF. The entire variable domain, with the rest obtained from reference TRBV28 and TRBJ1-3, is as follows: DVKVTQSSRYLVKRTGEKVFLECVQDMDHENMFWYRQDPGLGLRLIYFSYDVKMKEKGDIPEGYSVSREKKERFSLILESASTNQTSMYLCASSPALGIQGSGNTIYFGEGSWLTVV.

The chain employs TRBV11-2 and TRBJ2-5; TRBD2 aligns across 7 bases. Germline trimming cut 5 bases from V and 4 bases from J; bases unmatched to any gene: 7. CDR1 and CDR2 (germline): SGHAT, FQNNGV. There are 14 residues in the CDR3. CDR3 in DNA: TGTGCCAGCAGCCCACCAGCGGGGCTAGAGACCCAGTACTTC. As protein: CASSPPAGLETQYF.

CDR3 in amino acids: CASNRAGTKNIQYF. The CDR3 nucleotides read TGTGCCAGCAACAGGGCTGGGACCAAAAACATTCAGTACTTC. The chain employs TRBV6-6 and TRBJ2-4; perhaps TRBD1 as D (6 bases). The ends were cut back, 7 bases at V and 2 bases at J, with 12 bases in the middle. The CDR3 runs 14 residues. Germline loops: CDR1 MNHNY, CDR2 SVGAGI (reference sequence).

This chain connects TRBV19 to TRBJ1-5; D is possibly TRBD1 (5 bases). Per the germline V gene, CDR1 is LNHDA and CDR2 is SQIVND (reference sequence). With 7 bases removed from V and 0 bases from J, the gap between germline ends came to 7 bases. The CDR3 has 13 amino acids. The CDR3 DNA reads TGTGCCAGTAAGGGGCATAGCAATCAGCCCCAGCATTTT. This encodes CASKGHSNQPQHF.

The rearrangement uses TRBV27 and TRBJ1-4, with a weak D call TRBD1 (6 bases). CDR1 and CDR2 (germline): MNHEY, SMNVEV (reference sequence). Trimming removed 6 bases from V and 0 bases from J, with 20 bases in between. The CDR3 loop spans 18 amino acids. Written as DNA, the CDR3 is TGTGCCAGCAGGAAACAGGGTATTCACTTCGCAACTAATGAAAAACTGTTTTTT. Its translation: CASRKQGIHFATNEKLFF.

J is TRBJ2-2 and V is TRBV4-2; 7 bases fit TRBD1. The CDR3 is 16 residues long. The germline V gene has CDR1 LGHNA and CDR2 YNFKEQ. Trimming removed 1 base from V and 0 bases from J; junction bases left unmatched: 2. CDR3 sequence (DNA): TGTGCCAGCAGCCAAGGACAGGGAGCGAACACCGGGGAGCTGTTTTTT. This translates into CASSQGQGANTGELFF.